These T cell receptor beta chains were read from a single sample in a study of T cell responses to AZD1222 COVID-19 vaccine. The assay was immunoSEQ multiplex PCR, and TCRdb's table has in-frame clones only and misses some. The sample includes 100,000 to 150,000 clones, 90% seen only once; the top ten take 7.2%. The sequenced sample was peripheral blood, obtained on day 0 of AZD1222 vaccination. The source is an adult in good health. Each CDR3 is given with its conserved first and last residue. D genes are given only for firm matches. The size field is filled for only some rows; it gives once, few, many or a size class.

>TRBJ2-7|TRBV10-3|NA|NA
CAISGGGSSYEQYF
TGTGCCATCAGTGGAGGGGGGAGCTCCTACGAGCAGTACTTC
>TRBJ2-2|TRBV6-5|few|NA
CASIELTGAGELFF
TGTGCCAGCATCGAACTCACGGGGGCCGGGGAGCTGTTTTTT
>TRBJ2-3|TRBV29-1|NA|TRBD2
CSVESRGSTDTQYF
TGCAGCGTTGAGTCGCGGGGGAGCACAGATACGCAGTATTTT
>TRBJ1-5|TRBV28|NA|NA
CASSQQGNQPQHF
TGTGCCAGCAGTCAACAGGGTAATCAGCCCCAGCATTTT
>TRBJ2-7|TRBV5-1|NA|NA
CASSLSQGSTYEQYF
TGCGCCAGCAGCTTGTCGCAGGGGTCTACCTACGAGCAGTACTTC
>TRBJ2-3|TRBV12-5|NA|NA
CASGPGSTDTQYF
TGTGCTAGTGGCCCAGGAAGCACAGATACGCAGTATTTT
>TRBJ2-2|TRBV27|once|NA
CASSSKTVLPGELFF
TGTGCCAGCAGTTCGAAGACAGTGCTCCCCGGGGAGCTGTTTTTT
>TRBJ1-2|TRBV7-8|NA|NA
CASSLEGHPRGGYTF
TGTGCCAGCAGCTTAGAGGGACACCCAAGGGGTGGCTACACCTTC
>TRBJ2-3|TRBV20-1|once|NA
CSASQRITDTQYF
TGCAGTGCTAGTCAGCGAATCACAGATACGCAGTATTTT
>TRBJ2-1|TRBV28|NA|TRBD2
CASSLLSGSSYNEQFF
TGTGCCAGCAGTTTACTAAGCGGGAGCTCCTACAATGAGCAGTTCTTC
>TRBJ2-1|TRBV7-2|NA|NA
CASSSRSAGSGTNEQFF
TGTGCCAGCAGCTCCCGGTCAGCTGGGAGTGGGACCAATGAGCAGTTCTTC
>TRBJ2-7|TRBV4-1|few|NA
CASSPRSGPYEQYF
TGCGCCAGCAGCCCTAGGAGCGGCCCCTACGAGCAGTACTTC
>TRBJ1-4|TRBV19|once|NA
CASSILQGEKLFF
TGTGCCAGTAGTATCCTACAGGGTGAAAAACTGTTTTTT
>TRBJ1-1|TRBV28|NA|NA
CASRGTANTEAFF
TGTGCCAGCAGAGGGACGGCGAACACTGAAGCTTTCTTT
>TRBJ1-1|TRBV6-5|NA|NA
CASSSAFAWAEAFF
TGTGCCAGCAGCTCCGCCTTCGCATGGGCTGAAGCTTTCTTT